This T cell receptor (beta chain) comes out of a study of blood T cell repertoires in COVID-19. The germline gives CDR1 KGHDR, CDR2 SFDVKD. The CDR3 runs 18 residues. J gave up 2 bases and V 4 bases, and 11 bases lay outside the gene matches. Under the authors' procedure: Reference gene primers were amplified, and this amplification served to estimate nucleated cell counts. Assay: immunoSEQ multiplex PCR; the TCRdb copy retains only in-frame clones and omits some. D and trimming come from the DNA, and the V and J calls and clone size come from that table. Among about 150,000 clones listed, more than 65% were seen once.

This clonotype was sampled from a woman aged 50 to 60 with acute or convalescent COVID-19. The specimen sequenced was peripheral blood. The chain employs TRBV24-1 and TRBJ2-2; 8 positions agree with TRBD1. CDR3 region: CATSEYTGTGFNTGELFF. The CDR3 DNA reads TGTGCCACCAGTGAGTATACCGGGACAGGATTTAACACCGGGGAGCTGTTTTTT.